This TCR beta chain came from a study of cytomegalovirus exposure and HLA in healthy donors. Study overall: Genotyping showed approximately 81% of almost 400 donors falling in the Caucasian-associated ancestry cluster. Study-level findings and limits: Later analysis showed TCR association rates varying by HLA locus, highest for DRB1 and lowest for HLA-C. Later work showed greater clonal expansion in HLA-associated TCR beta chains than in equally common others. In vitro, three CMV-associated chains proved specific for CMV antigens.

PCR used 60 Vbeta primers and 13 Jbeta primers. Profiled with immunoSEQ multiplex PCR; TCRdb holds only in-frame clones, not every one. The sample includes roughly 170,000 clones, 70% to 80% of them seen just once. Germline CDR1 SGDLS, CDR2 YYNGEE. With 3 bases removed from V and 4 bases from J, the gap between germline ends came to 13 bases. This CDR3 has 14 amino acids. This clone has just a few counts. As yet, its antigen is unknown. The V gene is TRBV9, the J gene TRBJ2-5, with a possible D match to TRBD2 (6 bases). This clonotype originated in a woman aged 25 to 39 in good health and CMV-seropositive. Sequenced input: PBMCs. The CDR3 spells CASSELGTGETQYF. In DNA, the CDR3 is TGTGCCAGCAGCGAATTAGGGACTGGAGAGACCCAGTACTTC.